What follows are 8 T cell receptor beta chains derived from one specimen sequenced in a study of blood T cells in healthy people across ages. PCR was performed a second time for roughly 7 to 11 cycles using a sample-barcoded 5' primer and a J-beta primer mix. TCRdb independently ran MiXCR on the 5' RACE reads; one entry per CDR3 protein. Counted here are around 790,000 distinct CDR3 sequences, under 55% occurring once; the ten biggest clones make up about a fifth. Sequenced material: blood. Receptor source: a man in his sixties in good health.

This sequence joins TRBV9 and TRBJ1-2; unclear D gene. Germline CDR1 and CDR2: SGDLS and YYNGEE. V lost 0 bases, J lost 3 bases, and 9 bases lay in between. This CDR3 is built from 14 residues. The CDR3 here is CASSVAEVDYGYTF. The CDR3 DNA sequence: TGTGCCAGCAGCGTAGCTGAGGTTGACTATGGCTACACCTTC. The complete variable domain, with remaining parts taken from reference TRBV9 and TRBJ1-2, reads DSGVTQTPKHLITATGQRVTLRCSPRSGDLSVYWYQQSLDQGLQFLIQYYNGEERAKGNILERFSAQQFPDLHSELNLSSLELGDSALYFCASSVAEVDYGYTFGSGTRLTVV.

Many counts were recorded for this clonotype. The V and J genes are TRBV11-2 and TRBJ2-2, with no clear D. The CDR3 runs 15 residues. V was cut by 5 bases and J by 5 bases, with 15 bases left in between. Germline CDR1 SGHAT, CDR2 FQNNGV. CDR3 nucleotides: TGTGCCAGCAGCGAAAATCAGGTGACGACCGGGGAGCTGTTTTTT. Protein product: CASSENQVTTGELFF.

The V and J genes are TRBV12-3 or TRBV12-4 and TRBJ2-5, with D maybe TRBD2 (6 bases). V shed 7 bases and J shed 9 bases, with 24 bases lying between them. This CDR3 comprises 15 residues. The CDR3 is CASTIEDSNPGAQYF. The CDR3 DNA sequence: TGTGCCAGCACTATTGAAGACAGCAACCCGGGGGCCCAGTACTTC.

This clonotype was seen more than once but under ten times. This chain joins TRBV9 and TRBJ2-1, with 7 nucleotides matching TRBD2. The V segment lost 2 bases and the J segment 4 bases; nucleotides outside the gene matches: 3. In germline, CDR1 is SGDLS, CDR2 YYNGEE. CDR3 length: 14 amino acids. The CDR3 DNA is TGTGCCAGCAGCGTCGGGACTATATACAATGAGCAGTTCTTC. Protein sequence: CASSVGTIYNEQFF.

The CDR3 protein is CAWRDRGKPTTHNEQFF. In nucleotides, the CDR3 is TGTGCCTGGAGGGACAGGGGGAAACCCACGACCCACAATGAGCAGTTCTTC. The chain uses TRBV30 and TRBJ2-1, with 10 bases that match TRBD1. The CDR3 sequence is 17 residues long. Germline-derived CDR1 and CDR2 are GTSNPN and SVGIG (reference sequence). V shed 3 bases and J 5 bases; nucleotides not matched to a gene: 13.

The DNA for the CDR3 is TGTGCCAGCAGTAAAACTAGGGTGGCTGAAGCTTTCTTT. This encodes CASSKTRVAEAFF. V usage is TRBV28 and J usage is TRBJ1-1; D call uncertain. Trimming took 5 bases from V and 6 from J, leaving 13 bases between them. Germline CDR1 is MDHEN and CDR2 is SYDVKM. The CDR3 covers 13 residues. The full variable domain, completed using reference TRBV28 and TRBJ1-1, is DVKVTQSSRYLVKRTGEKVFLECVQDMDHENMFWYRQDPGLGLRLIYFSYDVKMKEKGDIPEGYSVSREKKERFSLILESASTNQTSMYLCASSKTRVAEAFFGQGTRLTVV.

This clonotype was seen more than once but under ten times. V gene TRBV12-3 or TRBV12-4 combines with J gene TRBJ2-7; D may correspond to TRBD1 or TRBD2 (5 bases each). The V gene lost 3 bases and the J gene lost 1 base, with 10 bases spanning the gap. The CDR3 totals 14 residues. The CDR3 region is CASSFRDGSYEQYF. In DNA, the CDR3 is TGTGCCAGCAGTTTTAGGGACGGGTCCTACGAGCAGTACTTC.

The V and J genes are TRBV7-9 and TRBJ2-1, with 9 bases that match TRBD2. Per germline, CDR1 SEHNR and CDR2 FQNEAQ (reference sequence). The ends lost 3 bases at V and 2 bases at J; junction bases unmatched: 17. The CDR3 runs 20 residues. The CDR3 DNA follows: TGTGCCAGCAGCTTCCGCTCGAGTAGCGGGGGAACCGGGGCCTACAATGAGCAGTTCTTC. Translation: CASSFRSSSGGTGAYNEQFF.